Following are 25 T cell receptor beta chains from one sample sequenced in a study of blood T cell repertoires in COVID-19. Data came from immunoSEQ multiplex PCR; TCRdb stores just in-frame clones and leaves some out. The table has some 490,000 clones, approximately 85% seen once. Material for sequencing was peripheral blood. The receptors come from a human donor in a cohort sampled during active COVID-19.

This clone was seen once. The chain employs TRBV12-5 and TRBJ1-2; 9 nucleotides line up with TRBD1. Germline V gene lookup returns CDR1 LGHNT and CDR2 FRNRAP. CDR3 length equals 15 residues. With 6 bases clipped from V and 8 bases from J, the junction kept 13 bases outside the gene matches. The CDR3 reads CASGPQGAQLWGYTF. The CDR3 DNA follows: TGTGCTAGTGGACCACAGGGGGCCCAACTATGGGGCTACACCTTC.

The DNA for the CDR3 is TGTGCCTCTGGAACAGGGATGAACACTGAAGCTTTCTTT. Translation: CASGTGMNTEAFF. V is TRBV10-3 and J is TRBJ1-1; weak D call: TRBD1 (6 bases). V was cut by 11 bases and J by 0 bases, with 13 bases left in between. The CDR3 consists of 13 residues. Germline V gives CDR1 ENHRY, CDR2 SYGVKD.

The chain links TRBV14 to TRBJ1-6; 10 positions match TRBD1. V lost 3 bases to trimming and J lost 10 bases; unmatched junction nucleotides: 3. This CDR3 has 14 residues. Germline lookup yields CDR1 SGHDN and CDR2 FVKESK. The CDR3 sequence is CASSQGQGPSPLHF. CDR3 in DNA: TGTGCCAGCAGCCAGGGACAGGGGCCCTCACCCCTCCACTTT.

The V and J genes are TRBV16 and TRBJ1-2; no definite D call. Germline V lookup: CDR1 KGHSY, CDR2 FQNENV. V was trimmed by 4 bases and J by 7 bases, leaving 13 bases between them. The CDR3 covers 13 residues. In nucleotides, the CDR3 is TGTGCCAGCAGCCCTGAGCAGGCCTTTGGCTACACCTTC. This gives the protein CASSPEQAFGYTF.

CDR3 coding DNA: TGTGCCAGCAGCTTAGAAGCGGACAGCCCACTGTACCGCGGCACTGAAGCTTTCTTT. Translating it yields CASSLEADSPLYRGTEAFF. The V and J genes are TRBV7-8 and TRBJ1-1; D may be TRBD1 (6 bases). The V gene's germline CDR1 is SGHVS and CDR2 FQNEAQ. Trimming removed 1 base from V and 4 bases from J, with 25 bases in between. The CDR3 sequence is 19 residues long.

The genes are TRBV28 and TRBJ2-7; no clear D. The CDR3 runs 15 residues. Germline lookup yields CDR1 MDHEN and CDR2 SYDVKM. Trimming pared 4 bases from V and 4 bases from J, leaving 17 bases between. CDR3 residues: CASSSPTPRLYEQYF. DNA of the CDR3: TGTGCCAGCAGTTCCCCGACTCCTCGCCTATACGAGCAGTACTTC.

This chain uses TRBV28 with TRBJ2-3; TRBD2 agrees at 7 bases. This CDR3 is built from 18 residues. The germline CDR1 and CDR2 sequences are MDHEN and SYDVKM. V lost 6 bases and J lost 2; bases outside the gene matches: 17. The CDR3 here is CASRRPRAGRVDTDTQYF. CDR3 DNA: TGTGCCAGCAGGAGACCCAGAGCGGGAAGGGTGGACACAGATACGCAGTATTTT.

The chain is built from TRBV7-2 and TRBJ2-7; 9 bases fit TRBD2. Germline V lookup: CDR1 SGHTA, CDR2 FQGNSA. The V gene end was trimmed by 1 base and the J gene end by 2 bases; junction bases not matched to a gene: 3. The CDR3 extends over 15 amino acids. As DNA, the CDR3 is TGTGCCAGCAGCTTAGGACTAGCGGTGGCCTACGAGCAGTACTTC. It translates to CASSLGLAVAYEQYF.

The chain couples TRBV27 to TRBJ1-4; no clear D. Trimming took off 3 bases at V and 7 bases at J, with 6 bases between the two ends. The germline V gene has CDR1 MNHEY and CDR2 SMNVEV (reference sequence). This CDR3 comprises 12 residues. CDR3 DNA sequence: TGTGCCAGCAGTTTCGGGTTTGAAAAACTGTTTTTT. Protein: CASSFGFEKLFF.

The chain uses TRBV28 and TRBJ1-1, with no clear D. The CDR3 runs to 12 residues. V gave up 6 bases and J gave up 11 bases, with 16 bases separating them. CDR1 and CDR2 (germline): MDHEN, SYDVKM. In DNA, the CDR3 is TGTGCCAGCAGCTCGGCGCGACAAGACGCTTTCTTT. Translating it yields CASSSARQDAFF.

The V gene is TRBV15, the J gene TRBJ2-5; possibly TRBD1 for D (5 bases). With 0 bases removed from V and 1 base from J, the gap between germline ends came to 6 bases. This CDR3 region has 14 residues. Germline V lookup: CDR1 LNHNV, CDR2 YYDKDF (reference sequence). In nucleotides, the CDR3 is TGTGCCACCAGCAGAGACACAGGCCAAGAGACCCAGTACTTC. This codes for CATSRDTGQETQYF.

The chain links TRBV7-3 to TRBJ1-2; TRBD1 agrees at 8 bases. J lost 4 bases, V lost 5 bases, and 6 bases had no gene match. Germline values: CDR1 SGHTA, CDR2 FQGTGA. The CDR3 has 14 residues. CDR3 coding DNA: TGTGCCAGCAGCAATGACAGGGGCAGCTATGGCTACACCTTC. It codes for CASSNDRGSYGYTF.

The chain joins TRBV6-5 to TRBJ2-3; D may be TRBD1 (5 bases). Trimming shortened V by 6 bases and J by 0 bases, and 13 bases separated the two germline ends. This CDR3 contains 15 residues. Germline lookup yields CDR1 MNHEY and CDR2 SVGAGI. The CDR3 region is CASSRSWTSTDTQYF. Here the CDR3 DNA reads TGTGCCAGCAGCCGTAGCTGGACAAGCACAGATACGCAGTATTTT.

This chain connects TRBV4-1 to TRBJ1-1; maybe TRBD1 (5 bases). CDR3 size: 17 residues. Between the trimmed V and J ends, which lost 2 bases and 5 bases, there was a span of 21 bases. Germline lookup yields CDR1 MGHRA and CDR2 YSYEKL. CDR3: CASSQKGTERAGTEAFF. The CDR3 DNA is TGCGCCAGCAGCCAAAAAGGGACCGAAAGGGCGGGGACTGAAGCTTTCTTT.

This chain links TRBV4-1 with TRBJ2-1; the D gene is possibly TRBD2 (6 bases). Germline-derived CDR1 and CDR2 are MGHRA and YSYEKL. Deletions cut 5 bases from V and 3 bases from J, with 14 bases between. CDR3 size: 15 residues. The CDR3 nucleotides read TGCGCCAGCAGCTCCGGGACTCAACACTACAATGAGCAGTTCTTC. Its protein is CASSSGTQHYNEQFF.

The rearrangement joins TRBV18 to TRBJ1-5, with TRBD1 matching 7 bases. Germline CDR1 KGHSH, CDR2 LQKENI. V lost 5 bases to trimming and J lost 2 bases; unmatched junction nucleotides: 3. This CDR3 region has 14 residues. The DNA of the CDR3 is TGTGCCAGCTCAACCACAGGGGGCAATCAGCCCCAGCATTTT. Protein sequence: CASSTTGGNQPQHF.

The V call is TRBV18, the J call TRBJ2-5; D possibly corresponds to TRBD2 (5 bases). The CDR3 runs to 15 residues. Germline CDR1 is KGHSH and CDR2 is LQKENI. Trimming removed 5 bases from V and 5 bases from J, with 18 bases in between. CDR3 bases: TGTGCCAGCTCATCGAATTCCGGGGTGTGGGAGACCCAGTACTTC. Translation: CASSSNSGVWETQYF.

A single count supports this clone. Written as DNA, the CDR3 is TGTGCCAGCAGCGTAGACTACTCTGGAAACACCATATATTTT. Translating gives CASSVDYSGNTIYF. This chain uses TRBV9 with TRBJ1-3; no clear D. CDR1 is SGDLS and CDR2 is YYNGEE in the germline V gene. The ends were cut back, 0 bases at V and 0 bases at J, with 4 bases in the middle. The CDR3 extends over 14 amino acids.

The chain couples TRBV9 to TRBJ2-3; D may be TRBD2 (6 bases). Trimming removed 4 bases from V and 8 bases from J, with 17 bases in between. The CDR3 extends over 14 amino acids. From germline, CDR1 is SGDLS and CDR2 YYNGEE. The DNA of the CDR3 is TGTGCCAGCAGCTTAAACTCGGGAGACGGTACGCAGTATTTT. Amino acids: CASSLNSGDGTQYF. The entire variable domain, with the rest obtained from reference TRBV9 and TRBJ2-3, is as follows: DSGVTQTPKHLITATGQRVTLRCSPRSGDLSVYWYQQSLDQGLQFLIQYYNGEERAKGNILERFSAQQFPDLHSELNLSSLELGDSALYFCASSLNSGDGTQYFGPGTRLTVL.

The V call is TRBV7-3, the J call TRBJ2-3; TRBD2 matches 9 bases. CDR3 size: 18 residues. V lost 4 bases to trimming and J lost 2 bases; unmatched junction nucleotides: 13. CDR1 and CDR2 (germline): SGHTA, FQGTGA. The DNA for the CDR3 is TGTGCCAGCAGCTCAAACCAGCGACTAGCGGCCATCACAGATACGCAGTATTTT. Amino acid sequence: CASSSNQRLAAITDTQYF.

The table lists this clone with a count of one. The chain recombines TRBV30 with TRBJ2-3; TRBD2 agrees at 7 bases. CDR3 length: 13 residues. CDR1 is GTSNPN and CDR2 is SVGIG in the germline V gene (reference sequence). The V gene end was trimmed by 3 bases and the J gene end by 4 bases; junction bases not matched to a gene: 4. CDR3 bases: TGTGCCTGGAGAACGGGAGGCGCAGATACGCAGTATTTT. It yields the protein CAWRTGGADTQYF.

The rearrangement joins TRBV27 to TRBJ2-7; 8 bases are shared with TRBD2. The CDR3 contains 13 residues. Germline lookup yields CDR1 MNHEY and CDR2 SMNVEV (reference sequence). V shed 6 bases, J shed 7 bases, and the junction held 8 bases outside the gene matches. CDR3 protein: CASSLVRGGEQYF. In nucleotides, the CDR3 is TGTGCCAGCAGCCTCGTACGGGGGGGGGAGCAGTACTTC.

The chain recombines TRBV29-1 with TRBJ2-7, with D maybe TRBD2 (5 bases). V lost 6 bases and J lost 2, with 17 bases in between. The CDR3 spans 14 residues. Germline loops: CDR1 SQVTM, CDR2 ANQGSEA. The CDR3 bases are TGCAGCGTCCCCAAGCGGTTTATAACCTACGAGCAGTACTTC. Its protein product is CSVPKRFITYEQYF.

The genes are TRBV6-5 and TRBJ1-2; TRBD1 might be the D (6 bases). This CDR3 spans 15 amino acids. Looked up from germline, CDR1 is MNHEY and CDR2 is SVGAGI. V was cut by 6 bases and J by 8 bases, with 22 bases left in between. The CDR3 loop reads CASRPTTGYRYGYTF. The CDR3 coding sequence is TGTGCCAGCAGGCCCACAACAGGGTATCGGTACGGCTACACCTTC.

The table lists this clone with a few counts. This chain links TRBV19 with TRBJ1-4, with 12 bases that match TRBD1. Germline CDR1 and CDR2: LNHDA and SQIVND (reference sequence). The CDR3 has 16 residues. V was pared by 10 bases and J by 8 bases, with 14 bases of the junction left unmatched. The CDR3 nucleotides read TGTGCCACCGCGGGACAGGGGGCGCGTGTAAGGGAAAAACTGTTTTTT. Translated: CATAGQGARVREKLFF.